Each of the 18 T cell receptor beta chains below was sequenced from the same sample in a study of T-cell memory formation after mild COVID-19. TCRdb reprocessed the 5' RACE reads with MiXCR, giving one entry per CDR3 protein. The profile shows hundreds of thousands of distinct CDR3 sequences, approximately 15% of them singletons. Sample: PBMCs or a T cell subset sorted from them (not recorded which). These receptors were taken from an adult woman who had mild COVID-19 (a few samples of this study predate the infection). Cell type and time point are not known.

The chain links TRBV5-1 to TRBJ1-5; no definite D call. V was pared by 7 bases and J by 1 base, with 24 bases between. The CDR3 is 18 amino acids. Germline-derived CDR1 and CDR2 are SGHRS and YFSETQ. CDR3 residues: CASLRLGPRRASNQPQHF. The CDR3 DNA follows: TGCGCCAGCCTTCGCTTAGGACCGAGGAGGGCAAGCAATCAGCCCCAGCATTTT.

A few counts support this clonotype. The V gene is TRBV6-6, the J gene TRBJ2-1; D might be TRBD2 (5 bases). This CDR3 spans 13 amino acids. CDR1 and CDR2 from the germline V gene are MNHNY and SVGAGI (reference sequence). Trimming removed 11 bases from V and 8 bases from J, with 19 bases in between. The CDR3 region is CAHPDCRKDEQFF. The CDR3 DNA is TGTGCCCATCCGGACTGTCGGAAGGATGAGCAGTTCTTC.

The chain couples TRBV20-1 to TRBJ2-3; 13 bases line up with TRBD2. V lost 6 bases, J lost 4 bases, and 4 bases stayed unmatched. CDR3 length: 14 residues. Germline-derived CDR1 and CDR2 are DFQATT and SNEGSKA (reference sequence). The CDR3 reads CSAKLAGGPDTQYF. CDR3 DNA sequence: TGCAGTGCGAAACTAGCGGGAGGGCCAGATACGCAGTATTTT.

This clonotype was observed a handful of times. The V and J genes are TRBV5-1 and TRBJ2-7; no reliable D call. V lost 0 bases and J lost 0, with 7 bases in between. The germline V gene encodes CDR1 SGHRS and CDR2 YFSETQ. CDR3 length: 14 amino acids. The CDR3 spells CASSLDYHSYEQYF. The DNA for the CDR3 is TGCGCCAGCAGCTTGGACTACCACTCCTACGAGCAGTACTTC.

In this sample, this clonotype turned up a few times. This sequence joins TRBV7-9 and TRBJ2-3; 9 nucleotides line up with TRBD2. Germline V gene data show CDR1 as SEHNR and CDR2 as FQNEAQ (reference sequence). The V and J ends lost 2 bases and 3 bases, in that order; junction bases with no gene match: 9. The CDR3 contains 17 residues. The CDR3 bases are TGTGCCAGCAGCTTAATTCTAGCGGGAAGCCCAACAGATACGCAGTATTTT. Its protein product is CASSLILAGSPTDTQYF.

In this sample, this clonotype turned up many times. The chain links TRBV6-5 to TRBJ2-1; no definite D call. Germline CDR1 reads MNHEY; CDR2 reads SVGAGI. V lost 5 bases and J lost 0, with 11 bases in between. This CDR3 contains 15 residues. CDR3 nucleotides: TGTGCCAGCAGTCAGGACCGGAGCTCCTACAATGAGCAGTTCTTC. It specifies CASSQDRSSYNEQFF.

This clonotype was counted between two and nine times. This chain links TRBV18 with TRBJ2-3; D is unresolved. CDR1 and CDR2 from the germline V gene are KGHSH and LQKENI. V lost 0 bases and J 2 bases, leaving 12 bases between the germline ends. CDR3 length: 16 amino acids. CDR3 loop: CASSPPGRTSTDTQYF. The CDR3 nucleotides are TGTGCCAGCTCACCACCAGGCCGTACCTCCACAGATACGCAGTATTTT.

The rearrangement joins TRBV19 to TRBJ1-4, with D maybe TRBD1 (6 bases). Germline-derived CDR1 and CDR2 are LNHDA and SQIVND (reference sequence). This CDR3 is 15 amino acids long. The V and J ends lost 7 bases and 4 bases respectively, with 16 bases between them. CDR3 DNA: TGTGCCAGTATAAGCGGGACATCTGGTAATGAAAAACTGTTTTTT. This codes for CASISGTSGNEKLFF.

Many counts were recorded for this clonotype. The chain has TRBV6-2 or TRBV6-3 and TRBJ2-1, with D tentatively TRBD2 (6 bases). CDR3 length: 15 residues. Germline CDR1 and CDR2: MNHEY and SVGEGT. V lost 2 bases and J lost 3, with 11 bases in between. This chain's CDR3 is CASSYLGGSYNEQFF. In DNA, the CDR3 is TGTGCCAGCAGTTACCTTGGAGGGAGCTACAATGAGCAGTTCTTC.

This clonotype was found a few times. The chain employs TRBV3-1 and TRBJ2-3; TRBD1 is a possible D gene (6 bases). In germline, CDR1 is LGHDT, CDR2 YNNKEL (reference sequence). V lost 3 bases and J lost 1, with 20 bases in between. The CDR3 runs to 18 residues. The CDR3: CASSQRTAPMRGTDTQYF. The DNA of the CDR3 is TGTGCCAGCAGCCAGAGGACAGCCCCCATGCGCGGCACAGATACGCAGTATTTT.

Only a few counts were recorded for this clonotype. The V call is TRBV6-6, the J call TRBJ2-7; 15 bases map to TRBD2. The V gene's germline CDR1 is MNHNY and CDR2 SVGAGI (reference sequence). The CDR3 runs to 16 residues. The ends lost 4 bases at V and 7 bases at J; junction bases unmatched: 8. The CDR3 DNA follows: TGTGCCAGCAGTTCTGTAGGACTAGCGGGAGGGAGAGAGCAGTACTTC. Protein sequence: CASSSVGLAGGREQYF.

In this sample, this clonotype turned up a few times. This sequence joins TRBV19 and TRBJ2-1; 7 bases map to TRBD2. Germline CDR1 reads LNHDA; CDR2 reads SQIVND (reference sequence). The V and J ends lost 5 bases and 3 bases, in that order; junction bases with no gene match: 13. There are 17 residues in the CDR3. In DNA, the CDR3 is TGTGCCAGTAGTGATCCAGGTCAGTCTAGCGGCTACAATGAGCAGTTCTTC. Protein sequence: CASSDPGQSSGYNEQFF.

This clonotype showed up just a few times. J is TRBJ2-7 and V is TRBV6-2 or TRBV6-3; tentatively, D is TRBD2 (5 bases). CDR3 length: 12 residues. Trimming left V 7 bases short and J 0 bases short, with 7 bases between. Germline V gene sequence: CDR1 MNHEY, CDR2 SVGEGT. The CDR3: CASMTISYEQYF. The CDR3 DNA reads TGTGCCAGCATGACTATCTCCTACGAGCAGTACTTC.

The chain recombines TRBV18 with TRBJ2-5; no firm D call. V was shortened by 6 bases and J by 5 bases, with 13 bases between the two germline ends. In germline, CDR1 is KGHSH, CDR2 LQKENI. The CDR3 is made up of 13 amino acids. The CDR3 sequence: CASSLLGKETQYF. The CDR3 region has the DNA TGTGCCAGCTCCCTACTGGGGAAGGAGACCCAGTACTTC. Supplemented by reference TRBV18 and TRBJ2-5, the full variable domain reads NAGVMQNPRHLVRRRGQEARLRCSPMKGHSHVYWYRQLPEEGLKFMVYLQKENIIDESGMPKERFSAEFPKEGPSILRIQQVVRGDSAAYFCASSLLGKETQYFGPGTRLLVL.

This clonotype was seen a few times. The chain has TRBV29-1 and TRBJ2-7; D unresolved. V was clipped by 4 bases and J by 1 base, with 8 bases between them. Germline V lookup: CDR1 SQVTM, CDR2 ANQGSEA. This CDR3 is 12 amino acids long. Written as DNA, the CDR3 is TGCAGCGTTGCGCACAGTTCCTACGAGCAGTACTTC. Its protein product is CSVAHSSYEQYF.

The chain carries TRBV7-6 and TRBJ2-1, with D perhaps matching TRBD2 (6 bases). The CDR3 is 15 residues long. The germline V and J ends were trimmed by 3 bases and 7 bases, with 16 bases remaining between them. Germline CDR1 SGHVS, CDR2 FNYEAQ. This chain's CDR3 is CASSFVGGTPNEQFF. Here the CDR3 DNA reads TGTGCCAGCAGCTTTGTTGGAGGGACCCCAAATGAGCAGTTCTTC. The full variable domain, completed using reference TRBV7-6 and TRBJ2-1, is GAGVSQSPRYKVTKRGQDVALRCDPISGHVSLYWYRQALGQGPEFLTYFNYEAQQDKSGLPNDRFSAERPEGSISTLTIQRTEQRDSAMYRCASSFVGGTPNEQFFGPGTRLTVL.

This clonotype showed up just a few times. The V and J genes are TRBV5-1 and TRBJ2-1, with 12 bases that match TRBD2. The CDR3 loop spans 15 amino acids. Trimming removed 3 bases from V and 8 bases from J; junction bases left unmatched: 6. Germline CDR1 SGHRS, CDR2 YFSETQ. The CDR3 nucleotides read TGCGCCAGCAGCTCAACTAGCGGGGGGCCGGATGAGCAGTTCTTC. This encodes CASSSTSGGPDEQFF.

The J gene is TRBJ1-1, the V gene TRBV3-1; the D is unclear. This CDR3 is 14 amino acids long. The germline V and J ends were trimmed by 3 bases and 3 bases, with 11 bases remaining between them. Germline V gene lookup returns CDR1 LGHDT and CDR2 YNNKEL (reference sequence). The CDR3 reads CASSQSVGHTEAFF. The CDR3 DNA reads as TGTGCCAGCAGCCAGAGCGTCGGGCACACTGAAGCTTTCTTT.